Listed below are T cell receptor beta chains from one sample, sequenced in a study of blood T cell repertoires in COVID-19. This table comes from immunoSEQ multiplex PCR, and its TCRdb copy is limited to in-frame clones, with some not included. The sample yields over 55,000 clones, over 80% seen once. The sample was peripheral blood. The receptors were sampled from a human donor in a cohort sampled during active COVID-19. The CDR3 runs from the conserved cysteine through the conserved F or W. Fields, in order: clone size, D gene, J gene, V gene, CDR3 DNA, CDR3 protein. A D gene is named only where the DNA matches it firmly. Part of the rows lack a size; the others show once, few, many or a class for expanded clones.

clone size: -; D gene: TRBD1; J gene: TRBJ1-1; V gene: TRBV10-1; CDR3 DNA: TGCGCCAGCAGTGTGGACAGGGAGAACACTGAAGCTTTCTTT; CDR3 protein: CASSVDRENTEAFF
clone size: -; D gene: TRBD1; J gene: TRBJ2-5; V gene: TRBV7-9; CDR3 DNA: TGTGCCAGCAGCCCGACAGGGGGCGCGGGGGAGACCCAGTACTTC; CDR3 protein: CASSPTGGAGETQYF
clone size: once; D gene: TRBD2; J gene: TRBJ2-2; V gene: TRBV19; CDR3 DNA: TGTGCCAGTAGTTGGACTAGCGGGGTACTTGGGGAGCTGTTTTTT; CDR3 protein: CASSWTSGVLGELFF
clone size: -; D gene: TRBD1; J gene: TRBJ2-3; V gene: TRBV30; CDR3 DNA: TGTGCCTGGAGTGCCGGACAGGGAAGCACAGATACGCAGTATTTT; CDR3 protein: CAWSAGQGSTDTQYF
clone size: -; D gene: -; J gene: TRBJ1-1; V gene: TRBV5-4; CDR3 DNA: TGTGCCAGCAGCTTGACGGGCACTGAAGCTTTCTTT; CDR3 protein: CASSLTGTEAFF
clone size: -; D gene: TRBD2; J gene: TRBJ2-1; V gene: TRBV30; CDR3 DNA: TGTGCCTGGAGTGAGGGACTAGCGGGGGGGATCGGCCTTGAGCAGTTCTTC; CDR3 protein: CAWSEGLAGGIGLEQFF
clone size: -; D gene: TRBD1; J gene: TRBJ2-2; V gene: TRBV3-1/TRBV3-2; CDR3 DNA: TGTGCCAGCAGCCCCTGGACAGGAAACACCGGGGAGCTGTTTTTT; CDR3 protein: CASSPWTGNTGELFF
clone size: -; D gene: TRBD1; J gene: TRBJ1-2; V gene: TRBV18; CDR3 DNA: TGTGCCAGCTCACCCCTGCCCCGGGACAGGGGTTCTGGCTACACCTTC; CDR3 protein: CASSPLPRDRGSGYTF
clone size: -; D gene: -; J gene: TRBJ1-4; V gene: TRBV3-1/TRBV3-2; CDR3 DNA: TGTGCCAGCAGCCAAACTGTTTCTATCTATGAAAAACTGTTTTTT; CDR3 protein: CASSQTVSIYEKLFF
clone size: -; D gene: -; J gene: TRBJ1-4; V gene: TRBV5-1; CDR3 DNA: TGCGCCAGCAGCCAGGGACTGATCACCGAAAAACTGTTTTTT; CDR3 protein: CASSQGLITEKLFF
clone size: few; D gene: TRBD1; J gene: TRBJ2-7; V gene: TRBV24-1; CDR3 DNA: TGTGCCCGCCCCGGGGACAGGGTCTACGAGCAGTACTTC; CDR3 protein: CARPGDRVYEQYF
clone size: -; D gene: -; J gene: TRBJ1-2; V gene: TRBV19; CDR3 DNA: TGTGCCAGTAGTATAGACAGGAACTATGGCTACACCTTC; CDR3 protein: CASSIDRNYGYTF
clone size: -; D gene: -; J gene: TRBJ2-7; V gene: TRBV9; CDR3 DNA: TGTGCCAGCAGCGTAGAGGCAGAGGGCGTGTCGGAGCAGTACTTC; CDR3 protein: CASSVEAEGVSEQYF
clone size: few; D gene: -; J gene: TRBJ2-3; V gene: TRBV7-2; CDR3 DNA: TGTGCCAGCAGCTTAGTAGGCGGGGCTAGCACAGATACGCAGTATTTT; CDR3 protein: CASSLVGGASTDTQYF
clone size: -; D gene: TRBD2; J gene: TRBJ2-3; V gene: TRBV4-3; CDR3 DNA: TGCGCCAGCAGCCAAGGAGGGACTAGCGGGGGCACAGATACGCAGTATTTT; CDR3 protein: CASSQGGTSGGTDTQYF
clone size: -; D gene: TRBD1; J gene: TRBJ2-7; V gene: TRBV5-1; CDR3 DNA: TGCGCCAGCAGGGGCAGGGGGCTCGACGAGCAGTACTTC; CDR3 protein: CASRGRGLDEQYF
clone size: -; D gene: -; J gene: TRBJ2-7; V gene: TRBV7-2; CDR3 DNA: TGTGCCAGCAGCCAAACAGGCCAGGGGTACTACGAGCAGTACTTC; CDR3 protein: CASSQTGQGYYEQYF